The 6 T cell receptor beta chains given below trace back to one sample, sequenced in a study of T cell clones after liver transplantation. Only in-frame clones appear in the TCRdb table, and some are missing; sequencing was by immunoSEQ multiplex PCR. The sample holds 20,000 to 25,000 clones; nearly 80% are singletons and the top ten take under 45%. Sequencing was performed on CD8+ T cells from blood, taken approximately 52 months after liver transplant. Receptors originate from a human patient who received a liver transplant. Some of these T cells may belong to the graft donor.

A few counts support this clone. This sequence joins TRBV4-1 and TRBJ2-7, with D possibly being TRBD1 or TRBD2 (5 bases each). V was clipped by 5 bases and J by 6 bases, with 11 bases between them. CDR3 length: 12 residues. Per germline, CDR1 MGHRA and CDR2 YSYEKL. The CDR3 sequence: CASSVPRGEQYF. CDR3 DNA: TGCGCCAGCAGCGTACCGAGGGGCGAGCAGTACTTC.

The chain recombines TRBV28 with TRBJ1-1; tentative D call: TRBD1 (6 bases). CDR3 length: 15 amino acids. Germline CDR1 is MDHEN and CDR2 is SYDVKM. V was shortened by 8 bases and J by 1 base, with 17 bases between the two germline ends. CDR3 in DNA: TGTGCCAGCTTGGATTGGGGGGCAGCGAACACTGAAGCTTTCTTT. This gives the protein CASLDWGAANTEAFF.

The DNA for the CDR3 is TGTGCCAGCAGTTTATTTTCGGGGGACAGGACGACCTACGAGCAGTACTTC. Its protein product is CASSLFSGDRTTYEQYF. This chain joins TRBV28 and TRBJ2-7, with 8 positions matching TRBD1. Trimming cost V 1 base and J 2 bases; bases outside gene matches: 10. The CDR3 covers 17 residues. Germline CDR1 is MDHEN and CDR2 is SYDVKM. The complete variable domain, with remaining parts taken from reference TRBV28 and TRBJ2-7, reads DVKVTQSSRYLVKRTGEKVFLECVQDMDHENMFWYRQDPGLGLRLIYFSYDVKMKEKGDIPEGYSVSREKKERFSLILESASTNQTSMYLCASSLFSGDRTTYEQYFGPGTRLTVT.

The CDR3 reads CASSWGARVGTEAFF. The CDR3 nucleotides read TGTGCCAGCAGCTGGGGGGCCAGGGTGGGCACTGAAGCTTTCTTT. The chain joins TRBV5-5 to TRBJ1-1, with TRBD1 as a possible D gene (6 bases). The CDR3 spans 15 residues. Germline CDR1 is SGHKS and CDR2 is YYEKEE (reference sequence). Trimming pared 3 bases from V and 4 bases from J, leaving 16 bases between.

This clone was seen a few times. A much larger clonotype is one base distant, so this may be a read error. This same CDR3 is encoded by further DNA sequences in the sample. The CDR3 region has the DNA TGTGCCAGCAGCTTAGAACGTTACGAGCAGTACTTC. Amino acid sequence: CASSLERYEQYF. The chain recombines TRBV11-2 with TRBJ2-7; D unclear. V lost 0 bases and J lost 4, with 4 bases in between. The CDR3 contains 12 residues. Germline V gene lookup returns CDR1 SGHAT and CDR2 FQNNGV.

The chain employs TRBV27 and TRBJ1-1; D is uncertain. Germline CDR1 and CDR2: MNHEY and SMNVEV (reference sequence). The V end was cut by 2 bases, the J end by 0 bases, with 4 bases between. The length of the CDR3 is 13 residues. The CDR3 sequence: CASSLRMNTEAFF. The DNA for the CDR3 is TGTGCCAGCAGTTTAAGGATGAACACTGAAGCTTTCTTT.